This T cell receptor beta chain was sequenced for a study of identical twins. Healthy Caucasians supplied all donations. A universal primer site was added by template switching, and unique molecular identifiers were carried by the cDNA. From the 5' RACE reads, TCRdb called clonotypes with MiXCR, one entry per CDR3 protein. This table has hundreds of thousands of distinct CDR3 sequences, about 7.6% appearing once. This clonotype appeared many times. Its antigen is currently unknown. V shed 5 bases, J shed 1 base, and the junction held 6 bases outside the gene matches. CDR1 is MGHRA and CDR2 is YSYEKL in the germline V gene. CDR3 length equals 15 residues. The study, taken as a whole, reports: Abundant beta clonotypes from cord blood had fewer insertions, unlike memory repertoires, which showed none. The authors drew conclusions from cross-sectional statistical analysis rather than following the same donors.

These data are also associated with another study on yellow fever vaccine responses in identical twins.

The receptor was isolated from a woman between 18 and 29 years old in good health. The V and J genes are TRBV4-1 and TRBJ2-5, with 8 bases aligning to TRBD2. The sample consisted of PBMCs. The CDR3 sequence is CASSVSGTSQETQYF. For the CDR3, the DNA is TGCGCCAGCAGCGTATCCGGGACTAGCCAAGAGACCCAGTACTTC.